This section outlines one T cell receptor beta chain sequence together with its context. This entry comes from a study of Ad26.COV2.S vaccination and SARS-CoV-2 variants. Study information: Ad26.COV2.S, an intramuscular injection, was given once or twice 56 days apart.

Treatment here: roughly 18 received Ad26.COV2.S at low or high dose, single or two shots; roughly 5 received placebo; per-sample allocation not given. Samples were taken on day 63 after the first vaccine or placebo injection. Sequenced by immunoSEQ multiplex PCR; TCRdb stores in-frame clones only, minus some. Altogether approximately 360,000 clones are present, about 83% being singletons, with the ten largest covering about 7.4%. The sequence was obtained from a person aged 18-60 years who received the Ad26.COV2.S COVID-19 vaccine or a placebo. The source was peripheral blood, collected in a trial of Ad26.COV2.S vaccine versus placebo.

In nucleotides, the CDR3 is TGTGCCAGCTCACCGTCGCTAGCGGGGGGAAAAGAGACCCAGTACTTC. Translated: CASSPSLAGGKETQYF. The chain recombines TRBV18 with TRBJ2-5; 11 positions agree with TRBD2. CDR1 KGHSH and CDR2 LQKENI come from the germline V gene. Trimming took 3 bases from V and 3 from J; bases not matched to a gene: 6. This CDR3 region has 16 residues.